The present T cell receptor beta chain was sequenced within a study of T cells in Graves' hyperthyroidism and ophthalmopathy (dated by TCRdb to the late 2010s). Study-level background: Peripheral blood samples were taken at initial diagnosis, before any treatment was given. To identify distinguishing TCR V-J signatures, a discovery cohort of roughly 100 patients was used, comprising some 43 with Graves' ophthalmopathy and around 60 with stable Graves' hyperthyroidism. Prospective prediction of ophthalmopathy was tested in an independent validation cohort consisting of about 19 hyperthyroidism patients and approximately 16 patients who later progressed to ophthalmopathy. The roughly 91 discovery patients were randomly split 7:3 into training and test sets. The study also compared thyroid tissue and blood T-cell repertoires from several Graves' hyperthyroidism patients. After blood sampling, hyperthyroidism patients were treated with methimazole at a starting dose of 30 mg daily, and ophthalmopathy patients were treated with high-dose intravenous methylprednisolone. The paper describes TCR Vbeta CDR3 sequencing of 140 or so peripheral blood samples, made up of 43 ophthalmopathy patients, 70 to 75 hyperthyroidism patients and roughly 17 progressor patients. General findings and caveats noted by the study authors: Most expanded thyroid clonotypes (frequency above 0.001) were also detected in blood, a finding suggesting that blood repertoires may reflect thyroid immune responses. No statistical method was used to fix the sample size in advance, and group allocation was not hidden from the investigators. During validation, the model predicted progression to ophthalmopathy a median of roughly 7.1 months ahead of onset, with more than 60% sensitivity and 72% to 80% specificity. Ophthalmopathy was separated from stable hyperthyroidism by a 13 V-J signature model, with approximately 86% sensitivity and approximately 84% specificity obtained in cross-validation and 80%/75% obtained in testing.

From the cysteine through the phenylalanine, the CDR3 covers 12 amino acids. CDR3 DNA is the only sequence kept; it has 36 bases, read in frame from the first base. CDR1 and CDR2, looked up from the germline V gene, are MDHEN and SYDVKM. V is cut by 5 bases and J by 3 bases, and the space between the germline ends is 7 bases. TCR beta CDR3 regions were amplified from RNA transcripts. A first-round RT-PCR of the TCR CDR3 used the HTBI primer set with the Qiagen OneStep RT-PCR kit. Libraries were constructed in a second round of multiplex PCR, after which size selection and purification were performed. The libraries were sequenced on an Illumina HiSeq2000 using paired-end 100 bp reads. In the source study's methods: SOAPnuke was used to process the raw data, with reads discarded if the reads contained adapters or uncalled bases, had a mean Phred below 15, or lacked an exact constant-primer or identifier match. COPE v1.2.5 was used to merge high-quality paired reads, and clonotypes were defined as unique nucleotide sequences. MiTCR v1.1 was used to align clonotypes to the IMGT TRBV, TRBD and TRBJ reference segments. The analysis included only V-J combinations with a frequency above 0.0001, which together covered approximately 99% of the repertoires. The TCS score was defined as the ratio of F50 (clonal expansion) to E x V (chaos), calculated using BLOSUM62-based TCRdist between CDR3 peptides within each V-J. Welch's t-statistics and random forest reduced around 520 V-J features to 10 to 15, which were used in a naive Bayes classifier (R e1071). The raw public data were reprocessed by TCRdb itself: fastp quality trimming at Q25, MiXCR clonotype calling, in-frame beta chains only. Duplicate CDR3 protein sequences are folded into a single record with the most common DNA and genes. The V and J calls here are based on TCRdb, not the publication. This sample has around 200,000 distinct CDR3 sequences in its table, and about 17% of those were observed once. The top ten constitute just under 45% of the sample.

A patient counted as having stable Graves' hyperthyroidism if no progression to ophthalmopathy occurred over 18 months of follow-up. Hyperthyroidism patients were newly diagnosed, with disease duration under 2 months, and aged 18 to 65 years. The study excluded patients with uncontrolled infections, other autoimmune diseases, pregnancy or lactation. Diagnoses relied on clinical symptoms, serum thyroxine and TRAb, thyroid ultrasound and orbital computed tomography. PBMCs were separated from 10 ml of fresh peripheral blood using Ficoll-Paque density gradient centrifugation. Trizol reagent was used to extract total RNA, and RNA quality was then checked on an Agilent 2100 Bioanalyzer. This clonotype was observed many times. Its antigen has not been determined. Base-call qualities are not available, and no considerably larger clone is one nucleotide away.

This TCR came from a man aged 35-49 years with Graves' hyperthyroidism. The sequenced material came from blood. The chain links TRBV28 with TRBJ1-2, with an unclear D gene assignment. Here is the DNA: TGTGCCAGCAGTGAAGCCGACTATGGCTACACCTTC. Its protein reads: CASSEADYGYTF.